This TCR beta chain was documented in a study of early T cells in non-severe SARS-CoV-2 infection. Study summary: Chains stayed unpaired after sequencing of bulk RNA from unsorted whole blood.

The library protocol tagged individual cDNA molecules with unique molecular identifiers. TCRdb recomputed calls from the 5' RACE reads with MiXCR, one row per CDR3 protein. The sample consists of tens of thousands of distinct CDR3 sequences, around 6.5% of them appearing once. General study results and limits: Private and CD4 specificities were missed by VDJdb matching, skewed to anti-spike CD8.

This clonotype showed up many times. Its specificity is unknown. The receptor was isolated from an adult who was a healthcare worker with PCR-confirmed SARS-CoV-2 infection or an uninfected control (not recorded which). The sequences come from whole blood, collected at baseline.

CDR3 DNA sequence: TGTGCCAGCAGCCCCGGACTAGCGGGAGACTACGAGCAGTACTTC. Amino acids: CASSPGLAGDYEQYF. The V call is TRBV28, the J call TRBJ2-7; 13 nucleotides align to TRBD2. CDR3 size: 15 residues. The ends lost 6 bases at V and 3 bases at J; junction bases unmatched: 5. Germline V lookup: CDR1 MDHEN, CDR2 SYDVKM. Combining the CDR3 with reference TRBV28 and TRBJ2-7 gives the whole variable domain DVKVTQSSRYLVKRTGEKVFLECVQDMDHENMFWYRQDPGLGLRLIYFSYDVKMKEKGDIPEGYSVSREKKERFSLILESASTNQTSMYLCASSPGLAGDYEQYFGPGTRLTVT.